Given below is one TCR beta chain in context. Antigen specificity is unknown. The data were taken from a study of early T cells in non-severe SARS-CoV-2 infection. General study results and limits: VDJdb matching, biased toward anti-spike CD8 responses, missed private and CD4 specificities.

CDR1 is SGDLS and CDR2 is YYNGEE in the germline V gene. Trimming removed 4 bases from V and 4 bases from J; junction bases left unmatched: 10. This CDR3 has 15 residues. Unique molecular identifier tags were affixed to discrete cDNA molecules. In TCRdb, the 5' RACE reads were re-called with MiXCR into one record per CDR3 protein. In the table there are tens of thousands of distinct CDR3 sequences, roughly an eighth of which are singletons. The sequence was obtained from an adult who was a healthcare worker with PCR-confirmed SARS-CoV-2 infection or an uninfected control (not recorded which). The chain has TRBV9 and TRBJ1-2; TRBD1 aligns across 7 bases. The sequencing input was whole blood. Here the CDR3 DNA reads TGTGCCAGCAGCCCTCGCTGGGACAGCATCTATGGCTACACCTTC. Residues: CASSPRWDSIYGYTF.